These 27 T cell receptor beta chains share one sample of origin, sequenced in a study of blood T cell repertoires in COVID-19. Sequenced by immunoSEQ multiplex PCR; TCRdb stores in-frame clones only, minus some. The data hold some 180,000 clones, with 75% to 90% observed a single time. Sample: PBMCs or T cells enriched from blood (not recorded which). The receptors were gathered from a man aged 40-49 years who had recovered from COVID-19.

This chain links TRBV11-3 with TRBJ2-3, with TRBD2 matching 10 bases. The germline V gene encodes CDR1 SGHNT and CDR2 YENEEA. CDR3 length: 17 amino acids. V shed 1 base and J 2 bases; nucleotides not matched to a gene: 6. The CDR3 DNA follows: TGTGCCAGCAGCTTAGGGCTAGCGGGAGAGTTCACAGATACGCAGTATTTT. Protein product: CASSLGLAGEFTDTQYF.

The chain uses TRBV11-2 and TRBJ2-3, with no clear D. V was pared by 5 bases and J by 4 bases, with 4 bases between. The CDR3 is 11 residues long. Germline V gene lookup returns CDR1 SGHAT and CDR2 FQNNGV. Here the CDR3 DNA reads TGTGCCAGCAGCCTCTCAGATACGCAGTATTTT. Amino acid sequence: CASSLSDTQYF.

V usage is TRBV30 and J usage is TRBJ1-2; D not resolved. V gave up 5 bases and J gave up 7 bases, with 14 bases separating them. In germline, CDR1 is GTSNPN, CDR2 SVGIG (reference sequence). The CDR3 extends over 12 amino acids. CDR3 coding DNA: TGTGCCTGGTCTCGCCAAGGGAGTGGCTACACCTTC. It yields the protein CAWSRQGSGYTF.

CDR3 sequence: CAWSRGSSTDTQYF. DNA for the CDR3: TGTGCCTGGAGTCGAGGGAGTAGCACAGATACGCAGTATTTT. V usage is TRBV30 and J usage is TRBJ2-3; tentatively, D is TRBD2 (5 bases). The germline V gene has CDR1 GTSNPN and CDR2 SVGIG (reference sequence). Trimming took 2 bases from V and 0 from J, leaving 9 bases between them. This CDR3 spans 14 amino acids.

The chain employs TRBV29-1 and TRBJ1-2; TRBD1 is a possible D gene (6 bases). The CDR3 totals 13 residues. V lost 3 bases and J 4 bases, leaving 12 bases between the germline ends. In germline, CDR1 is SQVTM, CDR2 ANQGSEA. The CDR3 protein is CSVDKGDPYGYTF. CDR3 bases: TGCAGCGTTGATAAGGGGGATCCCTATGGCTACACCTTC. Together with reference TRBV29-1 and TRBJ1-2, the CDR3 gives the full variable domain: SAVISQKPSRDICQRGTSLTIQCQVDSQVTMMFWYRQQPGQSLTLIATANQGSEATYESGFVIDKFPISRPNLTFSTLTVSNMSPEDSSIYLCSVDKGDPYGYTFGSGTRLTVV.

CDR3 loop: CAWSARQGLNQPQHF. In nucleotides, the CDR3 is TGTGCCTGGAGTGCCCGACAGGGGTTGAATCAGCCCCAGCATTTT. The chain links TRBV30 to TRBJ1-5; TRBD1 matches at 8 bases. Losses at the gene ends were 1 base for V and 4 bases for J; bases not matched to a gene: 6. CDR3 length: 15 amino acids. Germline V gene sequence: CDR1 GTSNPN, CDR2 SVGIG (reference sequence).

The table lists this clone with a few counts. The chain recombines TRBV29-1 with TRBJ2-7; 10 bases agree with TRBD1. J was trimmed by 4 bases and V by 7 bases; bases with no gene match: 7. Germline V gene lookup returns CDR1 SQVTM and CDR2 ANQGSEA. The CDR3 is made up of 13 amino acids. The CDR3 DNA follows: TGCAGCGGGCTGGGGACAGGGGTGTACGAGCAGTACTTC. It yields the protein CSGLGTGVYEQYF.

The rearrangement joins TRBV25-1 to TRBJ2-7; the D gene is possibly TRBD1 (6 bases). The germline V gene has CDR1 MGHDK and CDR2 SYGVNS. Trimming pared 5 bases from V and 4 bases from J, leaving 9 bases between. The CDR3 totals 12 residues. CDR3 sequence reads: CASSIQGYEQYF. The CDR3 nucleotides are TGTGCCAGCAGTATTCAGGGGTACGAGCAGTACTTC.

The chain has TRBV9 and TRBJ2-3, with TRBD2 matching 9 bases. The CDR3 length is 17 residues. Per germline, CDR1 SGDLS and CDR2 YYNGEE. The V and J ends lost 4 bases and 0 bases, in that order; junction bases with no gene match: 9. The CDR3 protein is CASSLIASGDSTDTQYF. The DNA of the CDR3 is TGTGCCAGCAGCCTAATAGCTAGCGGGGACAGCACAGATACGCAGTATTTT.

The chain combines TRBV6-5 with TRBJ2-1; 8 positions match TRBD2. Germline lookup yields CDR1 MNHEY and CDR2 SVGAGI. The junction had 10 bases not matched to a gene; V was cut back by 5 bases and J by 10 bases. There are 14 residues in the CDR3. This chain's CDR3 is CASSLAGGYREQFF. CDR3 sequence (DNA): TGTGCCAGCAGTCTAGCGGGTGGCTACAGGGAGCAGTTCTTC.

This chain joins TRBV10-3 and TRBJ2-7, with D uncertain. This CDR3 is 15 amino acids long. Germline CDR1 reads ENHRY; CDR2 reads SYGVKD. The germline V and J ends were trimmed by 8 bases and 0 bases, with 17 bases remaining between them. CDR3 protein: CAILVRSSASYEQYF. CDR3 coding DNA: TGTGCCATCCTCGTAAGATCCAGCGCCTCCTACGAGCAGTACTTC.

V is TRBV5-5 and J is TRBJ1-1; TRBD1 matches at 8 bases. V was clipped by 3 bases and J by 5 bases; unmatched bases: 9. The CDR3 loop spans 15 amino acids. The germline gives CDR1 SGHKS, CDR2 YYEKEE (reference sequence). The CDR3 loop reads CASSSLGTGGTEAFF. In DNA form, the CDR3 reads TGTGCCAGCAGCTCACTAGGGACAGGCGGAACTGAAGCTTTCTTT. Based on the CDR3 plus reference TRBV5-5 and TRBJ1-1, the full variable domain is DAGVTQSPTHLIKTRGQQVTLRCSPISGHKSVSWYQQVLGQGPQFIFQYYEKEERGRGNFPDRFSARQFPNYSSELNVNALLLGDSALYLCASSSLGTGGTEAFFGQGTRLTVV.

The rearrangement uses TRBV6-5 and TRBJ2-1; 9 positions agree with TRBD1. Trimming at V came to 6 bases and at J to 7 bases, leaving 10 bases not matched to a gene. Per germline, CDR1 MNHEY and CDR2 SVGAGI. CDR3 length: 15 residues. CDR3 in amino acids: CASRGQGVIGNEQFF. The CDR3 DNA is TGTGCCAGCAGGGGACAGGGAGTAATTGGTAATGAGCAGTTCTTC.

V usage is TRBV27 and J usage is TRBJ1-2; TRBD1 matches at 11 bases. Unmatched junction bases numbered 11, after V lost 3 bases and J lost 8 bases. Germline V gene data show CDR1 as MNHEY and CDR2 as SMNVEV (reference sequence). The CDR3 has 16 residues. The CDR3 reads CASSLGPGTGGRGYTF. CDR3 bases: TGTGCCAGCAGTTTGGGTCCGGGGACAGGGGGGAGAGGCTACACCTTC.

This rearrangement joins TRBV27 to TRBJ2-1; D possibly corresponds to TRBD2 (7 bases). This CDR3 contains 14 residues. Germline CDR1 and CDR2: MNHEY and SMNVEV (reference sequence). V was cut by 7 bases and J by 8 bases, with 18 bases left in between. CDR3 DNA: TGTGCCAGCACCCAAGGGGGGAGGGTAGATGAGCAGTTCTTC. Encoded protein: CASTQGGRVDEQFF.

The chain couples TRBV19 to TRBJ1-5; D perhaps matches TRBD1 (6 bases). Germline values: CDR1 LNHDA, CDR2 SQIVND (reference sequence). This CDR3 comprises 13 residues. Trimming removed 7 bases at V and 5 bases at J, with 12 bases between. CDR3 loop: CASKVAGDQPQHF. The DNA of the CDR3 is TGTGCCAGTAAGGTTGCAGGGGATCAGCCCCAGCATTTT.

CDR3 amino acids: CASMVGGVRDTDTQYF. The CDR3 DNA reads as TGTGCCTCCATGGTTGGAGGGGTTCGGGACACAGATACGCAGTATTTT. The chain joins TRBV5-4 to TRBJ2-3; D possibly corresponds to TRBD2 (6 bases). CDR1 and CDR2 (germline): SGHNT, YYREEE (reference sequence). The CDR3 is 16 residues long. The V gene lost 10 bases and the J gene lost 2 bases, with 23 bases spanning the gap.

The V call is TRBV10-3, the J call TRBJ1-1; D unclear. The CDR3 loop spans 13 amino acids. In germline, CDR1 is ENHRY, CDR2 SYGVKD. Trimming cost V 2 bases and J 9 bases, with 13 bases left between them. The CDR3 DNA follows: TGTGCCATCAGTGAGCGGTCAGGCGAAAAAGCTTTCTTT. Translated: CAISERSGEKAFF.

V is TRBV7-8 and J is TRBJ1-1; D ambiguous. V dropped 1 base and J dropped 2 bases, with 14 bases sitting between them. CDR3 length equals 16 residues. Germline lookup yields CDR1 SGHVS and CDR2 FQNEAQ. Written as DNA, the CDR3 is TGTGCCAGCAGCTTAGTTTATAGGGAGGTCAACACTGAAGCTTTCTTT. Translation: CASSLVYREVNTEAFF.

The rearrangement uses TRBV10-3 and TRBJ1-5, with 8 bases matching TRBD1. Losses at the gene ends were 0 bases for V and 6 bases for J; bases not matched to a gene: 4. CDR1 is ENHRY, CDR2 SYGVKD, per germline. The length of the CDR3 is 15 residues. This CDR3 is CAISESWTGSQPQHF. In nucleotides, the CDR3 is TGTGCCATCAGTGAGTCGTGGACAGGGAGTCAGCCCCAGCATTTT.

The chain couples TRBV5-4 to TRBJ1-6; a possible D gene is TRBD1 (6 bases). CDR3 size: 15 residues. The germline V gene has CDR1 SGHNT and CDR2 YYREEE (reference sequence). Trimming took off 5 bases at V and 7 bases at J, with 16 bases between the two ends. CDR3 coding DNA: TGTGCCAGCAGGGCTCAGGACAGCCCAAATTCACCCCTCCACTTT. This gives the protein CASRAQDSPNSPLHF.

The V and J genes are TRBV19 and TRBJ2-7, with D possibly matching TRBD1 (5 bases). Germline lookup yields CDR1 LNHDA and CDR2 SQIVND (reference sequence). The CDR3 covers 14 residues. V lost 2 bases to trimming and J lost 5 bases, with 13 bases between them. In DNA form, the CDR3 reads TGTGCCAGTAGTATACCCCAGGGTGTCCACGAGCAGTACTTC. Translated: CASSIPQGVHEQYF.

This clone was seen more than once but under ten times. The chain recombines TRBV6-5 with TRBJ2-7; weak D call: TRBD2 (5 bases). Germline CDR1 and CDR2: MNHEY and SVGAGI. V dropped 4 bases and J dropped 0 bases, with 10 bases sitting between them. This CDR3 region has 14 residues. CDR3 protein: CASSLTGNSYEQYF. Here the CDR3 DNA reads TGTGCCAGCAGTTTGACGGGAAACTCCTACGAGCAGTACTTC.

The gene calls are TRBV7-3 and TRBJ1-1; 7 bases line up with TRBD1. The junction had 4 bases not matched to a gene; V was cut back by 5 bases and J by 1 base. Germline lookup yields CDR1 SGHTA and CDR2 FQGTGA. The CDR3 totals 14 residues. CDR3 in amino acids: CASSPRQGNTEAFF. CDR3 DNA: TGTGCCAGCAGCCCAAGACAGGGGAACACTGAAGCTTTCTTT.

The V and J genes are TRBV6-5 and TRBJ1-5, with D tentatively TRBD1 (5 bases). Germline V gene data show CDR1 as MNHEY and CDR2 as SVGAGI. The CDR3 covers 15 residues. The V gene lost 7 bases and the J gene lost 0 bases, with 13 bases spanning the gap. The CDR3 region is CASKRQSSSNQPQHF. The CDR3 coding sequence is TGTGCCAGCAAAAGACAGTCTAGTAGCAATCAGCCCCAGCATTTT.

The V and J genes are TRBV29-1 and TRBJ1-5; 8 nucleotides agree with TRBD1. Germline loops: CDR1 SQVTM, CDR2 ANQGSEA. CDR3 length: 14 amino acids. V gave up 7 bases and J gave up 0 bases; unmatched junction bases: 5. The CDR3 DNA reads TGCAGCGCCCGGACAGGGAATAGCAATCAGCCCCAGCATTTT. Its translation: CSARTGNSNQPQHF.

J is TRBJ1-6 and V is TRBV30, with D perhaps TRBD1 (5 bases). CDR3 length: 14 amino acids. V gave up 8 bases and J gave up 7 bases, with 18 bases separating them. Germline V gene data show CDR1 as GTSNPN and CDR2 as SVGIG (reference sequence). The CDR3 DNA reads as TGTGCCGTCGCCCATCGTAGGGGAAATTCACCCCTCCACTTT. This translates into CAVAHRRGNSPLHF.